Presented here are 21 T cell receptor beta chains from one specimen sequenced in a study of T cells in tumors after PD-1 blockade. Profiling relied on immunoSEQ multiplex PCR, and the TCRdb table lists in-frame clones only, not all of them. Of about 560 clones listed, roughly two thirds are singletons. Sequenced material: tumor tissue, taken after anti-PD-1 treatment. These receptor sequences come from a human donor with cutaneous squamous cell carcinoma.

The chain couples TRBV28 to TRBJ1-2, with a possible D match to TRBD1 (6 bases). This CDR3 region has 17 residues. Trimming shortened V by 6 bases and J by 8 bases, and 28 bases separated the two germline ends. Germline values: CDR1 MDHEN, CDR2 SYDVKM. The CDR3 region is CASRNPQGLFVVEGYTF. CDR3 nucleotides: TGTGCCAGCAGGAACCCACAGGGTCTTTTCGTGGTTGAGGGCTACACCTTC.

This chain joins TRBV9 and TRBJ1-4; D uncertain. The CDR3 totals 14 residues. V was shortened by 0 bases and J by 3 bases, with 6 bases between the two germline ends. CDR1 and CDR2 from the germline V gene are SGDLS and YYNGEE. In nucleotides, the CDR3 is TGTGCCAGCAGCGTAGACACGGCTAATGAAAAACTGTTTTTT. It encodes CASSVDTANEKLFF.

The genes are TRBV28 and TRBJ2-6; no definite D call. The CDR3 covers 18 residues. The germline V gene encodes CDR1 MDHEN and CDR2 SYDVKM. Trimming took off 2 bases at V and 1 base at J, with 15 bases between the two ends. The CDR3: CASSLSFGPPSGANVLTF. As DNA, the CDR3 is TGTGCCAGCAGTTTAAGTTTCGGCCCCCCTTCTGGGGCCAACGTCCTGACTTTC.

The chain carries TRBV12-3 or TRBV12-4 and TRBJ2-5; maybe TRBD2 (5 bases). V lost 6 bases, J lost 4 bases, and 12 bases lay in between. The CDR3 is 13 residues long. CDR3 sequence reads: CASRAGIAETQYF. Here the CDR3 DNA reads TGTGCCAGCAGAGCCGGGATCGCAGAGACCCAGTACTTC.

The chain joins TRBV9 to TRBJ2-7, with D maybe TRBD2 (5 bases). CDR3 length: 15 residues. V lost 4 bases and J lost 2, with 16 bases in between. Germline V lookup: CDR1 SGDLS, CDR2 YYNGEE. The CDR3 here is CASSPDGRRAYEQYF. In DNA form, the CDR3 reads TGTGCCAGCAGCCCCGATGGGAGACGAGCCTACGAGCAGTACTTC.

Comment on this clone: A read error may produce the germline difference seen at one junction end. The chain has TRBV12-3 or TRBV12-4 and TRBJ2-1; D is undetermined. The CDR3 has 11 amino acids. CDR3 in amino acids: CASTSDVVAIF. CDR3 in DNA: TGTGCCAGCACCTCGGACGTGGTTGCCATCTTC.

This chain uses TRBV29-1 with TRBJ1-2, with D hard to call. There are 12 residues in the CDR3. Trimming removed 0 bases from V and 8 bases from J, with 10 bases in between. CDR1 is SQVTM and CDR2 is ANQGSEA in the germline V gene. CDR3 DNA: TGCAGCGTTGAAGATCTTTGGCGCGGCTACACCTTC. Amino acid sequence: CSVEDLWRGYTF.

This clone was observed a few times. This rearrangement joins TRBV19 to TRBJ1-4, with a tentative D call TRBD1 (5 bases). Deletions cut 3 bases from V and 0 bases from J, with 11 bases between. Germline values: CDR1 LNHDA, CDR2 SQIVND (reference sequence). The CDR3 is made up of 16 amino acids. The CDR3 region has the DNA TGTGCCAGTAGTATCCAGAGAGGGGCAACTAATGAAAAACTGTTTTTT. Its translation: CASSIQRGATNEKLFF. The full variable domain, completed using reference TRBV19 and TRBJ1-4, is DGGITQSPKYLFRKEGQNVTLSCEQNLNHDAMYWYRQDPGQGLRLIYYSQIVNDFQKGDIAEGYSVSREKKESFPLTVTSAQKNPTAFYLCASSIQRGATNEKLFFGSGTQLSVL.

This chain connects TRBV29-1 to TRBJ1-4, with D possibly matching TRBD1 (6 bases). Germline V CDR1 and CDR2: SQVTM, ANQGSEA. V was shortened by 7 bases and J by 4 bases, with 10 bases between the two germline ends. This CDR3 comprises 12 residues. CDR3 region: CSGQGSNEKLFF. In DNA, the CDR3 is TGCAGCGGCCAGGGGAGTAATGAAAAACTGTTTTTT. Based on the CDR3 plus reference TRBV29-1 and TRBJ1-4, the full variable domain is SAVISQKPSRDICQRGTSLTIQCQVDSQVTMMFWYRQQPGQSLTLIATANQGSEATYESGFVIDKFPISRPNLTFSTLTVSNMSPEDSSIYLCSGQGSNEKLFFGSGTQLSVL.

V usage is TRBV7-2 and J usage is TRBJ2-7, with D possibly TRBD1 on 6 matching bases. The ends were cut back, 1 base at V and 6 bases at J, with 10 bases in the middle. This CDR3 is 13 amino acids long. Per germline, CDR1 SGHTA and CDR2 FQGNSA. The CDR3 DNA reads TGTGCCAGCAGCTTAGGGACAGAAGGCGAGCAGTACTTC. As protein: CASSLGTEGEQYF.

This clone came up a few times. The chain joins TRBV30 to TRBJ2-7, with 7 bases identical to TRBD1. Losses at the gene ends were 0 bases for V and 4 bases for J; bases not matched to a gene: 6. Germline CDR1 GTSNPN, CDR2 SVGIG (reference sequence). The CDR3 sequence is 14 residues long. CDR3 sequence (DNA): TGTGCCTGGAGTGTAAAGGGGGCTACTTACGAGCAGTACTTC. Translation gives CAWSVKGATYEQYF. Together with reference TRBV30 and TRBJ2-7, the CDR3 gives the full variable domain: SQTIHQWPATLVQPVGSPLSLECTVEGTSNPNLYWYRQAAGRGLQLLFYSVGIGQISSEVPQNLSASRPQDRQFILSSKKLLLSDSGFYLCAWSVKGATYEQYFGPGTRLTVT.

The V call is TRBV2, the J call TRBJ2-2; 8 bases align to TRBD2. Germline CDR1 is SNHLY and CDR2 is FYNNEI. The CDR3 is 15 residues long. Trimming cost V 6 bases and J 6 bases; bases outside gene matches: 9. CDR3 loop: CASSRGGHQAGELFF. The CDR3 nucleotides are TGTGCCAGCAGCCGGGGGGGACACCAGGCCGGGGAGCTGTTTTTT.

The CDR3 nucleotides read TGTGCCAGTAGGCACAGGGGATCCTATGGCTACACCTTC. Translation: CASRHRGSYGYTF. This chain connects TRBV19 to TRBJ1-2; TRBD1 agrees at 7 bases. Trimming cost V 6 bases and J 4 bases; bases outside gene matches: 5. The CDR3 has 13 amino acids. Per germline, CDR1 LNHDA and CDR2 SQIVND (reference sequence).

The chain has TRBV4-1 and TRBJ1-1; D is unresolved. The CDR3 extends over 12 amino acids. V was pared by 1 base and J by 5 bases, with 5 bases between. CDR1 is MGHRA and CDR2 is YSYEKL in the germline V gene. The CDR3 nucleotides are TGCGCCAGCAGCCAAGCCCCGACTGAAGCTTTCTTT. Protein: CASSQAPTEAFF.

The chain employs TRBV11-1 and TRBJ2-4; D perhaps matches TRBD1 (8 bases). The CDR3 consists of 14 residues. V was cut by 5 bases and J by 8 bases, with 16 bases left in between. From germline, CDR1 is SGHAT and CDR2 FQDESV (reference sequence). The CDR3 sequence is CASSTRTGRDIQYF. The CDR3 bases are TGTGCCAGCAGCACAAGGACAGGGAGGGACATTCAGTACTTC.

In DNA form, the CDR3 reads TGTGCCAGCAGCCCAGGTCAGGGACTATACAATGAGCAGTTCTTC. This sequence encodes CASSPGQGLYNEQFF. The chain carries TRBV11-3 and TRBJ2-1; 7 bases are a match to TRBD2. The V gene's germline CDR1 is SGHNT and CDR2 YENEEA. CDR3 length: 15 residues. J gave up 4 bases and V 5 bases, and 8 bases lay outside the gene matches.

This clone was detected only a few times. The CDR3 sequence is CASTLGAANNEQFF. CDR3 DNA sequence: TGTGCCAGCACTCTGGGAGCAGCTAACAATGAGCAGTTCTTC. The chain is built from TRBV6-5 and TRBJ2-1; possibly TRBD2 for D (5 bases). V was cut by 7 bases and J by 5 bases, with 15 bases left in between. The CDR3 runs to 14 residues. Germline V gives CDR1 MNHEY, CDR2 SVGAGI.

The chain links TRBV9 to TRBJ2-7; possible D gene TRBD1, 6 bases. This CDR3 is built from 14 residues. The V and J ends lost 3 bases and 0 bases respectively, with 10 bases between them. Germline lookup yields CDR1 SGDLS and CDR2 YYNGEE. CDR3: CASSGRDNSYEQYF. CDR3 DNA sequence: TGTGCCAGCAGCGGCCGGGACAACTCCTACGAGCAGTACTTC.

This clone was found a few times. The chain combines TRBV9 with TRBJ2-2; TRBD1 matches 7 bases. With V trimmed by 3 bases and J by 0 bases, 5 bases remained unmatched. Germline V gene lookup returns CDR1 SGDLS and CDR2 YYNGEE. The CDR3 loop spans 16 amino acids. CDR3 in amino acids: CASSEGQLSNTGELFF. As DNA, the CDR3 is TGTGCCAGCAGCGAGGGACAGTTATCGAACACCGGGGAGCTGTTTTTT.

By sample fraction, this clone is large. This sequence joins TRBV30 and TRBJ1-5; D is uncertain. Deletions cut 0 bases from V and 4 bases from J, with 10 bases between. Germline V gene sequence: CDR1 GTSNPN, CDR2 SVGIG (reference sequence). The CDR3 is made up of 14 amino acids. In nucleotides, the CDR3 is TGTGCCTGGAGTGTTAATCCAGAGAATCAGCCCCAGCATTTT. Translated: CAWSVNPENQPQHF.

The V and J genes are TRBV6-1 and TRBJ1-1; possibly TRBD1 for D (5 bases). The V end was cut by 2 bases, the J end by 0 bases, with 7 bases between. Germline loops: CDR1 MNHNS, CDR2 SASEGT. CDR3 length equals 14 residues. In DNA, the CDR3 is TGTGCCAGCAGTGAACGGGGCCTGAACACTGAAGCTTTCTTT. Translated, it gives CASSERGLNTEAFF.